This TCR beta chain was recorded in a study of metastatic and nonmetastatic thyroid tumors (dated by TCRdb to 2020 to 2022). The study in broad terms: Repertoires from peripheral blood and from tumor or nodule tissue samples of malignant and benign thyroid patients were compared. Broader findings and caveats from the paper: In both blood and tumor samples, malignant tumors were reported to have significantly higher TCR beta diversity than benign nodules.

The library was produced with PCR. TCRdb shows the sequencer as Illumina HiSeq 4000. The TCR beta-chain CDR3 region of each patient was profiled by high-throughput sequencing. As for the original processing: CDR3 differences across clinicopathological groups were used to build a classifier for discriminating distant-metastatic papillary thyroid cancer patients. The Shannon index was used to measure repertoire diversity, and the Morisita-Horn index was used to measure how similar tumor and blood repertoires were. The raw public reads went through TCRdb reprocessing: fastp at Q25, MiXCR clone calling, in-frame beta chains kept. The V and J calls and clone size come from TCRdb's table, not from the authors' own analysis. The sample has about 9,000 clones on record, 14% to 15% of them singletons. The leading ten clones occupy around 5.7% of the sample. None of the patients had been given any treatment before thyroid surgery. Using T-cell receptor beta sequencing, the researchers looked back retrospectively at clinical samples from patients, gathered between about 2012 and 2018.

V is cut by 6 bases and J by 0 bases, and the space between the germline ends is 18 bases. The CDR3, cysteine through phenylalanine, is 16 amino acids long. The entry retains the CDR3 DNA only, 48 bases that are in frame from base 1. Looking up the germline V gene yields CDR1 MNHNS and CDR2 SASEGT. This clone was found a few times. The antigen this receptor binds is unknown. No base quality values were provided; no much bigger clone lies one nucleotide off. The TCR sequence derives from a female donor with papillary thyroid cancer or a benign thyroid nodule (not recorded which). Some clones in this sample may be carry-over from other donors' samples. Rearrangement joined TRBV6-1 to TRBJ2-7, with the D call perhaps TRBD1 or TRBD2, as 6 bases match in each case. Material: blood. The CDR3 region: CASRRGAEFSSYEQYF. The bases are TGTGCCAGCAGAAGGGGGGCGGAATTCTCCTCCTACGAGCAGTACTTC.